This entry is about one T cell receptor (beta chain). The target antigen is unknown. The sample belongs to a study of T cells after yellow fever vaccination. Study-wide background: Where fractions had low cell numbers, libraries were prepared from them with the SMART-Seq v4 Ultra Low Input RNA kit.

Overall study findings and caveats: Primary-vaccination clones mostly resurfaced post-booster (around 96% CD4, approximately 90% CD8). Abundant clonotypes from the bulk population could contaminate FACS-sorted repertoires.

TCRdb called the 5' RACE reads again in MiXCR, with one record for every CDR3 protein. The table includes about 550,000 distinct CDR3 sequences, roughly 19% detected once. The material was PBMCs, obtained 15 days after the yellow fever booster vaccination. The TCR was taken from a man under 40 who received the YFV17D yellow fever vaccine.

The CDR3 region is CASSRESVGNTEAFF. CDR3 nucleotides: TGTGCCAGCTCACGCGAATCGGTTGGGAACACTGAAGCTTTCTTT. V usage is TRBV18 and J usage is TRBJ1-1; no reliable D call. This CDR3 contains 15 residues. In germline, CDR1 is KGHSH, CDR2 LQKENI. V was shortened by 4 bases and J by 1 base, with 13 bases between the two germline ends.